This T cell receptor (beta chain) stems from a study of CD8 T cells in Susac syndrome. The RNA, about 0.5 to 1 ug, was put through reverse transcription using random hexamers. Across 54 Vbeta and 13 Jbeta, immunoSEQ multiplex PCR amplified TCR beta CDR3. Each CDR3 protein gets one entry after TCRdb re-called the immunoSEQ multiplex PCR reads with MiXCR. The table includes about 240,000 distinct CDR3 sequences, 90% to 97% detected once. V was clipped by 4 bases and J by 0 bases, with 13 bases between them. Per the germline V gene, CDR1 is SGHNT and CDR2 is YYREEE (reference sequence). CDR3 length: 15 residues. TCR beta sequencing was performed on blood CD8+ and CD4+ T cells. The CD8+ and CD4+ T cells were negatively isolated, with the TEMRA cells enriched by FACS.

This TCR derives from a human donor with Susac syndrome. Sequencing input: CD4+ T cells from PBMCs. The chain joins TRBV5-4 to TRBJ1-1; D is undetermined. The CDR3 reads CASSLDLTVNTEAFF. CDR3 DNA: TGTGCCAGCAGCCTAGACCTGACCGTGAACACTGAAGCTTTCTTT.